This TCR beta chain is drawn from a study of blood T cell repertoires in COVID-19. Study context: The origin of the acute and convalescent COVID-19 samples was the United States, Italy and Spain.

Study processing details: The assay estimated nucleated cells by amplifying reference gene primers. Profiled with immunoSEQ multiplex PCR; TCRdb holds only in-frame clones, not every one. The V and J calls and clone size were taken over from that table, and D and trimming were inferred from the DNA. The sample lists roughly 260,000 clones, approximately 86% occurring once. V was pared by 3 bases and J by 1 base, with 13 bases between. Looked up from germline, CDR1 is MNHEY and CDR2 is SMNVEV (reference sequence). The CDR3 runs to 15 residues. The sequenced sample consisted of peripheral blood. The J gene is TRBJ2-7, the V gene TRBV27, with D possibly TRBD2 on 6 matching bases. The TCR comes from a woman aged 18-29 years with acute or convalescent COVID-19. The CDR3 nucleotides read TGTGCCAGCAGTTTTGTGGCGGGAAGGTCCTACGAGCAGTACTTC. Translation: CASSFVAGRSYEQYF.